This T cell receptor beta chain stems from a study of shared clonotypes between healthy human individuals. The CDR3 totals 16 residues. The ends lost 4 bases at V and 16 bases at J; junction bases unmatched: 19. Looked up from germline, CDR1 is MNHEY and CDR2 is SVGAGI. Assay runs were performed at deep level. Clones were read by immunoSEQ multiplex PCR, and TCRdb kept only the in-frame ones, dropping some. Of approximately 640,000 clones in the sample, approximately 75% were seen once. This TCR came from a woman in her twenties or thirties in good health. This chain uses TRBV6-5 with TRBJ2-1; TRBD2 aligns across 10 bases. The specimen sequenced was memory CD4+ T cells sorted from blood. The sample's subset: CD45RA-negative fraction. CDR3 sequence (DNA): TGTGCCAGCAGTTCGCCGGGACTAGCGCCCCGAATGTCTCTCTTCTTC. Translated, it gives CASSSPGLAPRMSLFF.